Below, one T cell receptor (beta chain) is given with its context. TCRdb keeps only in-frame clones here, not all; method: immunoSEQ multiplex PCR. This sample has 78,000 or so clones, with 90% to 95% found just once. This specimen belongs to a study of technical replicates of blood from a few donors. Germline V CDR1 and CDR2: SGHRS, YFSETQ. The CDR3 has 13 residues. Trimming took 3 bases from V and 8 from J; bases not matched to a gene: 5. The rearrangement joins TRBV5-1 to TRBJ1-2, with TRBD1 matching 9 bases. The receptor comes from a human donor in good health. Some clones in this sample may be carry-over from other donors' samples. The sequenced sample consisted of T cells isolated from PBMCs. CDR3: CASSSGQGVGYTF. CDR3 in DNA: TGCGCCAGCAGCTCGGGACAGGGCGTAGGCTACACCTTC.